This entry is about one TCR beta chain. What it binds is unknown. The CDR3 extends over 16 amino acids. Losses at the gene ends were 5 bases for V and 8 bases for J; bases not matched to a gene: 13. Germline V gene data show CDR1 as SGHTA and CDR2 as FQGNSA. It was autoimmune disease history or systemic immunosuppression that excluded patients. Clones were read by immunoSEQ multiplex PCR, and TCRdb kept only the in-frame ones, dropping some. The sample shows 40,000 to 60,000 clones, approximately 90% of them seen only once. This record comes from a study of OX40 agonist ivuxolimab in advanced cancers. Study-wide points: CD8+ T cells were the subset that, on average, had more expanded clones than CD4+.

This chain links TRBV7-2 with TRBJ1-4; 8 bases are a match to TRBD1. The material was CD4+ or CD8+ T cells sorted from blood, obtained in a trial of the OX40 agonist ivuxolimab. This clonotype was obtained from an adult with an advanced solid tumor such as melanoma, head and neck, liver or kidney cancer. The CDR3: CASSPGQGGSGEKLFF. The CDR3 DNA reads TGTGCCAGCAGCCCAGGACAGGGAGGAAGTGGCGAAAAACTGTTTTTT.